Detailed here is one T cell receptor beta chain. The authors' processing: Amplification with reference gene primers provided the estimates of nucleated cell counts. TCRdb keeps only in-frame clones here, not all; method: immunoSEQ multiplex PCR. D and trimming come from the DNA, and the V and J calls and clone size come from that table. The sample has about 230,000 clones, around 80% seen once; the top ten hold around 25%. The CDR3 has 15 residues. Trimming cost V 7 bases and J 5 bases, with 20 bases left between them. Germline values: CDR1 MDHEN, CDR2 SYDVKM. This sample was taken from a study of blood T cell repertoires in COVID-19.

The sample was peripheral blood. The receptor comes from a man between 35 and 55 years old with acute or convalescent COVID-19. This chain uses TRBV28 with TRBJ1-1; D gene unclear. The DNA of the CDR3 is TGTGCCAGCACCTCCCTTGGGGAGCAGTGGACTGAAGCTTTCTTT. Its protein product is CASTSLGEQWTEAFF. Full variable domain (missing parts from reference TRBV28 and TRBJ1-1): DVKVTQSSRYLVKRTGEKVFLECVQDMDHENMFWYRQDPGLGLRLIYFSYDVKMKEKGDIPEGYSVSREKKERFSLILESASTNQTSMYLCASTSLGEQWTEAFFGQGTRLTVV.